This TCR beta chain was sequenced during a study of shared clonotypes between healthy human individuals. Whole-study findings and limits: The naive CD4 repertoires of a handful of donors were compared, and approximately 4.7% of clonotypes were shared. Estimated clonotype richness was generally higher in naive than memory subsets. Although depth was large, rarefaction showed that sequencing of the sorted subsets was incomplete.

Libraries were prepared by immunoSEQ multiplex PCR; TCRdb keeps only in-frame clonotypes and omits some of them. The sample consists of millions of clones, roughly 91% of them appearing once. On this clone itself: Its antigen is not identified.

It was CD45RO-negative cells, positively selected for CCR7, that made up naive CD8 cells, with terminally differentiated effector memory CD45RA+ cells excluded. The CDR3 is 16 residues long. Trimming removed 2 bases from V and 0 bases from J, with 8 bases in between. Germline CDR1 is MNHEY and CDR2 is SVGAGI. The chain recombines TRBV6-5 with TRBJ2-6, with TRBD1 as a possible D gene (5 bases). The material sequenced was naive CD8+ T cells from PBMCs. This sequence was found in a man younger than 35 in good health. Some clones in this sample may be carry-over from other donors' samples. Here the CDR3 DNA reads TGTGCCAGCAGTTACCAGACAGTCTCTGGGGCCAACGTCCTGACTTTC. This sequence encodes CASSYQTVSGANVLTF.